This TCR beta chain was found in a study of blood T cell repertoires in COVID-19. Data came from immunoSEQ multiplex PCR; TCRdb stores just in-frame clones and leaves some out. The profile shows 150,000 to 200,000 clones, roughly 74% of them singletons. Germline V gives CDR1 SEHNR, CDR2 FQNEAQ (reference sequence). Trimming cost V 5 bases and J 6 bases; bases outside gene matches: 5. The CDR3 is made up of 16 amino acids. The TCR originated in an elderly woman with acute or convalescent COVID-19. The sample comprised peripheral blood. This sequence joins TRBV7-9 and TRBJ2-1, with 15 bases that match TRBD2. The CDR3 protein is CASSTGLAGGRNEQFF. CDR3 in DNA: TGTGCCAGCAGCACGGGACTAGCGGGAGGTCGCAATGAGCAGTTCTTC.